This TCR beta chain is from a study of yellow fever vaccine responses in identical twins (dated by TCRdb to 2017 to 2018). Notes on the research overall: In the study, vaccine-responding T cell clones were precisely tracked in identical twins.

General findings and caveats noted by the study authors: According to the authors, in identical twins the way T cells responded to vaccination appeared partly convergent and partly personalized.

For this clonotype: Its antigen specificity is not known. No base-level quality is on record; no much larger clone is a single base apart.

Libraries were constructed by RT-PCR. For sequencing, an Illumina HiSeq 2500 was employed. Starting from the raw public reads, TCRdb applied fastp trimming at Q25, assembled clones with MiXCR and retained in-frame beta chains. Rows with a matching CDR3 protein are joined into one entry that keeps the most common DNA and genes. This sample lists roughly 17,000 distinct CDR3 sequences; roughly 60% were detected once. 7.7% of the sample rests with the top ten. The sequence was collected from a woman aged 18-30 years who received the yellow fever vaccine. Donor details come from another sample of the same person, matched by shared clones. The starting material was T cells from blood (PBMCs), unsorted or a sorted subset (not recorded which), obtained before or after yellow fever vaccination (not recorded which).

The DNA reads TGTGCCAGCAGTTACTCGGGGCAGGGGAACACCATATATTTT. The translation is CASSYSGQGNTIYF. In this chain, TRBV6-2 or TRBV6-3 is recombined with TRBJ1-3; matching of 6 bases hints at TRBD1 as the D gene. The CDR3 measures 14 amino acids from cysteine to phenylalanine. The sequence is cut down to CDR3 DNA, 42 bases in frame from base 1. Deletion took 0 bases off V and 7 bases off J, with a span of 10 bases between the germline ends. Per the germline V gene, MNHEY is the CDR1 and SVGEGT is the CDR2.